This T cell receptor (beta chain) was obtained from a study of blood T cells in healthy people across ages (dated by TCRdb to the mid-2010s). General notes on the study: In model experiments, template switching captured roughly one uniquely barcoded TCR beta cDNA molecule for every two T cells. To avoid experimental bias, donors of different ages were spread randomly across the sequencing lanes. Four age groups were formed from the donors: young (average roughly 15 years), middle-aged (approximately 40), aged (under 70) and long-lived (82). The study measured age-related changes in TCR beta repertoire diversity using deep sequencing normalized with unique cDNA molecular identifiers. The study analyzed two additional independent replicas of 1 million unique cDNA reads from the same blood draw for two donors, one aged 18 to 29 and one aged 80 or older. Findings and caveats that apply to the study as a whole: There was a strong correlation between observed TCR beta diversity and the percentage of naive T cells measured by flow cytometry. Estimates of total diversity from one million sequenced T cells were regarded as lower bounds and underestimates. As age increased, observed TCR beta diversity per million T cells dropped in a roughly linear way, and a significant reduction was already evident by age approximately 40. Conclusive comparison of naive and antigen-experienced compartments was prevented by the profiling of bulk unsorted PBMCs. The long-lived group showed more naive CD4+ T cells, fewer expanded clones and increased TCR diversity than the aged group, suggesting age selection. Donor CMV infection status was unknown, potentially confounding age-related changes in expanded clonotypes.

Systemically healthy Caucasian individuals from Russia, approximately 39 in total and aged about 6 to 100 years, were included as donors. Roughly 11 milliliters of peripheral blood were drawn from each donor into EDTA-treated Vacutainer tubes. Ficoll-Paque density-gradient centrifugation was used to isolate PBMCs, with at least 6.5 million per sample. Total RNA, at least 5.5 micrograms per sample, was extracted from PBMCs with Trizol reagent. For every donor, an aliquot of PBMCs went through flow cytometry to measure the percentages of naive CD45RAhigh/CD27high T cells. The germline V gene gives CDR1 as SQVTM and CDR2 as ANQGSEA. V is pared back by 4 bases and J by 6 bases, with 11 bases lying between the germline termini. The CDR3 starts with the cysteine, ends with the phenylalanine, and has 12 residues. Only the CDR3 region is kept as DNA, spanning 36 bases read in frame from base 1. The library was obtained by 5' RACE. Reads for this sample came from an Illumina HiSeq 2500. A second PCR of about 7 to 12 cycles was run with a J-beta primer mix and a sample-barcoded 5' primer. A template-switch 5' adaptor carrying 12 random nucleotides introduced a unique molecular identifier onto each TCR beta cDNA molecule. Each sample yielded at least 3 million CDR3-containing paired-end reads. The Mint cDNA synthesis kit, primed by a TRBC-specific oligonucleotide, was used to synthesize first-strand cDNA from all RNA. All cDNA was treated with uracil-DNA glycosylase and then went through a first 18-cycle PCR with the universal primers M1SS and BC2_uni_R. The paper's processing steps were these. Normalization of each sample was performed by random selection of 1 million high-quality reads, each carrying a distinct molecular identifier. Instead of being binned into consensus sequences, reads that shared molecular identifiers were thrown out. MiTCR, with a Q25 quality threshold and the strictest error-elimination algorithm, was used for CDR3 identification, clonotype clustering and error correction. Lower-bound total TCR beta diversity was estimated with a nonparametric unseen species model using Euler transformation. TCRdb trimmed the raw reads at Q25, called clones with MiXCR and kept productive beta chains. Records with the same CDR3 protein are collapsed into one entry carrying the most frequent genes and DNA. These V and J calls rely on TCRdb rather than the paper's analysis. The sample contains 1,500,000 or so distinct CDR3 sequences, approximately 63% of them found a single time. The ten largest clonotypes hold 6.5% to 8.5% of the sample.

A word on this clonotype: This clone's antigen is unknown. No much larger clone is present one base from it, and per-base qualities are unavailable.

This TCR came from a man in his late teens or twenties in good health. Sequenced: blood. The receptor chain draws on TRBV29-1 and TRBJ2-3; the D gene is perhaps TRBD1, on 6 matching bases. The CDR3 protein is CSVVQGGDTQYF. The nucleotide sequence is given as TGCAGCGTTGTACAGGGTGGGGATACGCAGTATTTT.